This entry lists 6 T cell receptor beta chains sequenced from one sample in a study of OX40 agonist ivuxolimab in advanced cancers. Library preparation employed the immunoSEQ multiplex PCR assay. TCRdb provides this immuneACCESS table in a form limited to in-frame rearrangements. Some clones are lacking; in checked studies, under half of them reflect an unresolved V gene, and why the rest are absent is not known. The sample table contains around 53,000 clones; only one count was recorded for over 85% of them. 18% of the sample goes to the ten largest clones. Sequencing used CD4+ or CD8+ T cells sorted from blood, obtained in a trial of the OX40 agonist ivuxolimab. These receptors originate from an adult with an advanced solid tumor such as melanoma, head and neck, liver or kidney cancer.

V gene TRBV9 combines with J gene TRBJ2-5, with no clear D. Trimming pared 0 bases from V and 5 bases from J, leaving 14 bases between. The germline V gene encodes CDR1 SGDLS and CDR2 YYNGEE. CDR3 length: 15 residues. The CDR3 reads CASSVGSFEWETQYF. The DNA for the CDR3 is TGTGCCAGCAGCGTAGGGTCCTTCGAGTGGGAGACCCAGTACTTC.

The genes are TRBV4-3 and TRBJ2-3; TRBD2 agrees at 8 bases. The V gene's germline CDR1 is LGHNA and CDR2 YSLEER. The CDR3 is 20 residues long. Trimming took 1 base from V and 0 from J; bases not matched to a gene: 15. CDR3 region: CASSQVYRGRTLSSTDTQYF. The CDR3 bases are TGCGCCAGCAGCCAAGTTTATCGCGGGAGGACCCTTTCTAGCACAGATACGCAGTATTTT.

The chain uses TRBV28 and TRBJ2-1, with 8 bases aligning to TRBD1. J gave up 7 bases and V 5 bases, and 7 bases lay outside the gene matches. This CDR3 region has 14 residues. CDR1 is MDHEN, CDR2 SYDVKM, per germline. The CDR3, as DNA: TGTGCCAGCAGTCGTTCAGGGGGCAGGAATGAGCAGTTCTTC. Translated, it gives CASSRSGGRNEQFF.

As DNA, the CDR3 is TGTGCCAGCAGTTTACGGGGGAGGACGCGGTACAATGAGCAGTTCTTC. It specifies CASSLRGRTRYNEQFF. The chain employs TRBV28 and TRBJ2-1; TRBD2 is a possible D gene (6 bases). V lost 2 bases and J lost 4, with 15 bases in between. Per the germline V gene, CDR1 is MDHEN and CDR2 is SYDVKM. The CDR3 loop spans 16 amino acids.

The CDR3 region has the DNA TGTGCCAGCAGCGTAGGAAGGGGTGAAATTGAAAAACTGTTTTTT. It is translated as CASSVGRGEIEKLFF. The chain is built from TRBV9 and TRBJ1-4; the D gene is possibly TRBD1 (5 bases). Trimming took 0 bases from V and 7 from J, leaving 13 bases between them. Germline loops: CDR1 SGDLS, CDR2 YYNGEE. The CDR3 covers 15 residues. Full variable domain (remainder filled in from reference TRBV9 and TRBJ1-4): DSGVTQTPKHLITATGQRVTLRCSPRSGDLSVYWYQQSLDQGLQFLIQYYNGEERAKGNILERFSAQQFPDLHSELNLSSLELGDSALYFCASSVGRGEIEKLFFGSGTQLSVL.

The gene calls are TRBV27 and TRBJ2-1; 10 bases agree with TRBD2. Trimming at V came to 5 bases and at J to 9 bases, leaving 10 bases not matched to a gene. Germline CDR1 MNHEY, CDR2 SMNVEV (reference sequence). The CDR3 is made up of 15 amino acids. The CDR3, as DNA: TGTGCCAGCAGTCCTCTAAGCGGGAGGGTAAGTGAGCAGTTCTTC. Amino acids: CASSPLSGRVSEQFF.